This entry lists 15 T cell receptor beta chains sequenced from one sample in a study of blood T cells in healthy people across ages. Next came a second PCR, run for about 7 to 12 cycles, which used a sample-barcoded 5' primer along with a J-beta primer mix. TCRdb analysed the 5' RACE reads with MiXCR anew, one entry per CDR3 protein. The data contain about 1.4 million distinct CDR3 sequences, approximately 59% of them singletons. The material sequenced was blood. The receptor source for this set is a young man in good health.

CDR3 nucleotide sequence: TGTGCCAGCAGCCGGCTAGCTCAAGAGAGTACGCAGTATTTT. Translation: CASSRLAQESTQYF. V and J are TRBV14 and TRBJ2-3; D perhaps matches TRBD2 (5 bases). The V end was cut by 4 bases, the J end by 8 bases, with 16 bases between. Germline V gene data show CDR1 as SGHDN and CDR2 as FVKESK. CDR3 size: 14 residues.

CDR3: CASSFRLAGMGETQYF. The DNA for the CDR3 is TGTGCCAGCAGCTTCCGACTAGCGGGAATGGGTGAGACCCAGTACTTC. J is TRBJ2-5 and V is TRBV14, with TRBD2 matching 11 bases. The germline V gene encodes CDR1 SGHDN and CDR2 FVKESK. The CDR3 has 16 amino acids. J lost 5 bases, V lost 5 bases, and 10 bases had no gene match.

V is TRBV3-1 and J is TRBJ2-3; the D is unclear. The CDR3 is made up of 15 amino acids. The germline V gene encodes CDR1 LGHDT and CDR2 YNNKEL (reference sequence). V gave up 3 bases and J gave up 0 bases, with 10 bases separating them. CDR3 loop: CASSHWGTSTDTQYF. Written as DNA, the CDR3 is TGTGCCAGCAGCCATTGGGGAACTAGCACAGATACGCAGTATTTT.

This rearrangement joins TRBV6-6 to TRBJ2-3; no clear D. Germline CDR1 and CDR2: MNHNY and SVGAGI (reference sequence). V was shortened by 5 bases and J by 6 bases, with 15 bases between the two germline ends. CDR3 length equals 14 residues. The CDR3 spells CASSDTGMLDTQYF. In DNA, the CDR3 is TGTGCCAGCAGTGACACCGGAATGCTTGATACGCAGTATTTT.

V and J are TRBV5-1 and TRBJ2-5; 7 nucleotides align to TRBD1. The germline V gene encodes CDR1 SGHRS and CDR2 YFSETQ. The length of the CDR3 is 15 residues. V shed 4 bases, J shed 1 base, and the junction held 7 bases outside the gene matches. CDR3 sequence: CASSPGTALQETQYF. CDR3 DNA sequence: TGCGCCAGCAGCCCTGGGACAGCTCTCCAAGAGACCCAGTACTTC.

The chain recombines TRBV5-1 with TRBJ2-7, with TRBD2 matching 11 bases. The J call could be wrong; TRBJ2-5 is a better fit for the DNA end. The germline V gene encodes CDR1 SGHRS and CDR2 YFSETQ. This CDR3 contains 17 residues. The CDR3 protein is CASSYETSGRVQETQYF. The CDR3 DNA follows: TGCGCCAGCAGCTATGAAACTAGCGGGAGAGTCCAAGAGACCCAGTACTTC.

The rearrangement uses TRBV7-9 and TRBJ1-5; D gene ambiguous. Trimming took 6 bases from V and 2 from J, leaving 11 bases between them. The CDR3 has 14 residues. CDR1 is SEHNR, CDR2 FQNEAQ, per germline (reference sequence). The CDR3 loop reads CASSNPDGNQPQHF. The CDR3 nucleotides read TGTGCCAGCAGTAACCCCGATGGCAATCAGCCCCAGCATTTT.

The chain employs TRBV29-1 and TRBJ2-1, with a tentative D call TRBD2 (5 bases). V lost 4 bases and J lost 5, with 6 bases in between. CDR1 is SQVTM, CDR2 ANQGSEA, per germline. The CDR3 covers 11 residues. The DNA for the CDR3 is TGCAGCGTTGCCGGGGACAATGAGCAGTTCTTC. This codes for CSVAGDNEQFF.

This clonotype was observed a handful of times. CDR3 residues: CASSLTGSGYTF. CDR3 in DNA: TGTGCCAGCAGCTTAACAGGGTCTGGCTACACCTTC. V is TRBV12-3 or TRBV12-4 and J is TRBJ1-2, with D possibly TRBD1 on 6 matching bases. V lost 6 bases, J lost 7 bases, and 12 bases lay in between. The CDR3 sequence is 12 residues long.

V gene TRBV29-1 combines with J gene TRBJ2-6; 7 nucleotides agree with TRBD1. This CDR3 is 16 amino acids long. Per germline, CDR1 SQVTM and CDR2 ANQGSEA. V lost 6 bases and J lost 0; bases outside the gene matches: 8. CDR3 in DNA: TGCAGCGTCCTGGACAGGAAAAGCTCTGGGGCCAACGTCCTGACTTTC. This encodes CSVLDRKSSGANVLTF.

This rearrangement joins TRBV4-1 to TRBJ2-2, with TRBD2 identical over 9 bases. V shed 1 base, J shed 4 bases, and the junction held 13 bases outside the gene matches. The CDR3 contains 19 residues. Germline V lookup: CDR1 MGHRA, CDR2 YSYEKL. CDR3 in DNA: TGCGCCAGCAGCCAAGTAGGCGGGGGGGGCCCTATCCCCACCGGGGAGCTGTTTTTT. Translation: CASSQVGGGGPIPTGELFF.

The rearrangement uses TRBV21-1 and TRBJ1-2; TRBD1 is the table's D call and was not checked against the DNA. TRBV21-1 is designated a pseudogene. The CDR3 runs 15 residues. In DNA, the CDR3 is TGTGCCAGCAGCTCCCGGCACCGGGTGGGCTATGGCTACACCTTC. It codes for CASSSRHRVGYGYTF.

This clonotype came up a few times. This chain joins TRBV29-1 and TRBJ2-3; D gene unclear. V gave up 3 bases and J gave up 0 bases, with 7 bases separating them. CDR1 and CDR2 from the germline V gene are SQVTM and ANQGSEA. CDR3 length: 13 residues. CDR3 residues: CSVELESTDTQYF. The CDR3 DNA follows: TGCAGCGTTGAGTTGGAGAGCACAGATACGCAGTATTTT.

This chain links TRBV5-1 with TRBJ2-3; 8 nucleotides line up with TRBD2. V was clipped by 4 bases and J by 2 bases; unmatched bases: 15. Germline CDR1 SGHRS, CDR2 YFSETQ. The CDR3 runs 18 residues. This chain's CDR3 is CASSPFKAPGGYTDTQYF. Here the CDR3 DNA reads TGCGCCAGCAGCCCGTTCAAGGCTCCGGGGGGGTACACAGATACGCAGTATTTT.

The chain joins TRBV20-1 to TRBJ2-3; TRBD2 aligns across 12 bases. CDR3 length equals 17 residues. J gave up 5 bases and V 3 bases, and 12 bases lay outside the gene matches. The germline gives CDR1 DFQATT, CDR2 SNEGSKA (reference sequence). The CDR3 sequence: CSASPGTSGWRGDTQYF. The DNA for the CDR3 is TGCAGTGCTAGCCCCGGGACTAGCGGGTGGCGGGGAGATACGCAGTATTTT.